This T cell receptor beta chain came from a study of molecular identifiers for immune sequencing clone quantification (dated by TCRdb to 2017 to 2018). Some background on the complete study: For a replicate experiment, RNA from roughly 18,000 or 92,000 naive CD8 T cells was divided into five aliquots, and four of the five aliquots were sequenced. CD8 T cells were used in a methods study to benchmark molecular-identifier clustering-based TCR repertoire sequencing (MIDCIRS) and TCR RNA copy counting.

Libraries of naive CD8 T cells were built from anywhere between about 19,000 and 1,100,000 sorted cells, with 10%, 30% or 50% of the purified RNA used. Naive CD8 T cells, defined as CD8+CD4-CCR7+CD45RA+, were FACS-sorted into RLT Plus buffer on a BD FACSAria II. To test detection sensitivity, Jurkat RNA equal to ten TCR copies was added to samples of roughly 17,000-1,100,000 naive CD8 T cells. CD8 T cells were enriched with RosetteSep CD8+ T Cell Enrichment Cocktail and Ficoll-Paque, followed by ACK red cell lysis. The CDR3 measures 11 amino acids from cysteine to phenylalanine. Only the CDR3 part of the read is kept: 33 bases, read in frame from the first base. V is clipped by 4 bases and J by 1 base, and the sequence between their germline boundaries is 3 bases long. CDR1 and CDR2, per the germline V gene, are SQVTM and ANQGSEA. What the work shows at the level of the full study, not this receptor alone: Approximately 2.7 recovered TCR RNA copies per cell were obtained by modeling, versus approximately 9 by digital PCR, implying a capture efficiency of about 30%. A single cell's worth of spiked-in Jurkat TCR RNA was reported detectable even among 850,000 to 1,000,000 naive CD8 T cells. Highly expanded clone sizes could be underestimated if identical TCR molecules share a barcode. When barcode sub-clustering was left out, chimeric consensus sequences inflated TCR diversity, with chimeras reaching as high as 47%. In CMV-specific effector cells, clones with more than 20 RNA copies contained over 99% of molecules, whereas in naive cells such clones contained under 1% of molecules. The naive libraries included spiked-in Jurkat TCR RNA (roughly nine copies' worth), and this Jurkat TCR RNA is not part of the donor repertoire.

This clonotype was seen many times. Its antigen remains unidentified. No much larger clone is present one base from it, and per-base qualities are unavailable. Libraries were made using PCR. The listed sequencing device is NextSeq 500. Preparation of bulk TCR libraries followed a previously described approach, with the TCR primers listed in Table S5. The Qiagen AllPrep DNA/RNA kit was used to purify total RNA. Before analysis, reads from multiple sequencing runs of one library were combined. The paper's processing steps were these. Only reads with exact TCR constant sequence were kept, trimmed to 150 nt, and grouped by their 12-nt molecular barcodes. Reads in each barcode group were sub-clustered using a 15% Levenshtein threshold, and a quality-weighted consensus sequence was built for each RNA molecule. Non-functional sequences were discarded, and so were lower-count sequences lying one edit away from another sequence. Based on fitting two negative binomial distributions, any barcode sub-cluster with under 20% of the maximum read count was discarded. The public reads were run again by TCRdb, first through fastp at Q25 and then through MiXCR, and only productive beta chains were kept. Duplicate CDR3 protein sequences are folded into a single record with the most common DNA and genes. V and J calls and clone size were set by TCRdb, not the authors. This sample comprises approximately 590,000 distinct CDR3 sequences, over 25% of them detected only once. The leading ten clones occupy roughly 0.83% of the sample.

The rearranged chain carries TRBV29-1 and TRBJ2-3; no confident D gene assignment can be made. Sequenced: naive CD8+ T cells from blood, with Jurkat cell RNA spiked in. The cell subset or site tag for this specimen amounts to: FACS-sorted CD8+CD4-CCR7+CD45RA+ naive T cells. The receptor comes from a human donor in good health. Some libraries in this study had Jurkat cell RNA spiked in. Read as DNA, the sequence is TGCAGCGTTGTGGGCACAGATACGCAGTATTTT. Its protein reads: CSVVGTDTQYF.